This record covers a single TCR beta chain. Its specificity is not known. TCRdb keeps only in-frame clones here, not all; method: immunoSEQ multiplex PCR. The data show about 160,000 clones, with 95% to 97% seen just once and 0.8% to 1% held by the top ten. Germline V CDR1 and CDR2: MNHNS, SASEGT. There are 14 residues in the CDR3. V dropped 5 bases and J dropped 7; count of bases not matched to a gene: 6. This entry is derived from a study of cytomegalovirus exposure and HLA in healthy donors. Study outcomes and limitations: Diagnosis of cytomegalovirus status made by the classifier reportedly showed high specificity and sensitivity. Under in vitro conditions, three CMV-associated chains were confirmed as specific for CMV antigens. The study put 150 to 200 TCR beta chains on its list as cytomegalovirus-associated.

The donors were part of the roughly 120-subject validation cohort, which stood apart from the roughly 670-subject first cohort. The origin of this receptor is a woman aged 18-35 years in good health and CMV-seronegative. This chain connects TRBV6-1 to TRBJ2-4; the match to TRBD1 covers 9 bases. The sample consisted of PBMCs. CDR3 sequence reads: CASSFGTGQNIQYF. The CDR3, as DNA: TGTGCCAGCAGTTTCGGGACAGGGCAGAACATTCAGTACTTC.